This T cell receptor beta chain was sequenced during a study of neoadjuvant anti-PD-1 for oral cavity cancer. Regarding the study as a whole: Higher pretreatment Treg/Th17 ratios tracked higher pretreatment blood clonality. With three patients per group, TCR findings need larger cohorts.

Germline V gene lookup returns CDR1 WSHSY and CDR2 SAAADI. This CDR3 has 14 amino acids. The V and J ends lost 7 bases and 6 bases, in that order; junction bases with no gene match: 6. This clone is a singleton in its sample. Its specificity is unknown. Generated by immunoSEQ multiplex PCR, the TCRdb table keeps only in-frame clones and is missing some. The table lists around 13,000 clones, 65% of them singletons. The chain uses TRBV10-2 and TRBJ2-2; 9 nucleotides match TRBD1. The material was PBMCs, obtained before nivolumab (anti-PD-1) treatment. The receptor was isolated from a person aged 40-85 years with oral cavity squamous cell carcinoma. Written as DNA, the CDR3 is TGCGCCAGCAAGGGACAGGGAATGTCCGGGGAGCTGTTTTTT. This gives the protein CASKGQGMSGELFF.